The clone carrying this T cell receptor (beta chain) has more than one count but fewer than ten. Its target is not known. Germline V gene data show CDR1 as MNHEY and CDR2 as SVGAGI. There are 14 residues in the CDR3. Trimming removed 4 bases from V and 7 bases from J; junction bases left unmatched: 6. This record belongs to a study of beta chain features in type 1 diabetes. Overall study findings and caveats: Type 1 diabetes patients had TCRB CDR3s that were shorter (moderately but significantly so) in all four CD4+ subsets.

Expressed TCRB transcripts were sequenced because the entire RNA isolate underwent reverse transcription. The protocol was immunoSEQ multiplex PCR, while the TCRdb copy is restricted to in-frame clones and leaves out a portion. The sample includes 150,000 or so clones, about 8.3% of them seen just once. The rearrangement joins TRBV6-5 to TRBJ2-3; 9 bases fit TRBD1. The sample consisted of central memory CD4+ T cells from blood. The clonotype was recovered from a woman aged 18 to 35 with type 1 diabetes. In nucleotides, the CDR3 is TGTGCCAGCAGTTCCGGGACAGGGACATATACGCAGTATTTT. It translates to CASSSGTGTYTQYF.